Below are 15 T cell receptor beta chains sequenced from a single sample in a study of T cell responses to AZD1222 COVID-19 vaccine. Produced via immunoSEQ multiplex PCR; TCRdb's table is partial and in-frame only. Of about 61,000 clones listed, roughly four fifths are singletons. The specimen was peripheral blood, collected 28 days after the second AZD1222 dose. The receptors were gathered from an adult who received the AZD1222 COVID-19 vaccine.

The chain recombines TRBV28 with TRBJ1-2, with D unresolved. The V gene lost 6 bases and the J gene lost 4 bases, with 24 bases spanning the gap. Looked up from germline, CDR1 is MDHEN and CDR2 is SYDVKM. The CDR3 contains 17 residues. This chain's CDR3 is CASSKNTAADELYGYTF. In nucleotides, the CDR3 is TGTGCCAGCAGCAAAAACACGGCGGCCGACGAGCTCTATGGCTACACCTTC.

The rearrangement links TRBV4-2 to TRBJ1-4; a weak D match, TRBD1 (6 bases). The CDR3 is 14 residues long. Trimming shortened V by 7 bases and J by 8 bases, and 17 bases separated the two germline ends. Germline CDR1 reads LGHNA; CDR2 reads YNFKEQ. The CDR3 loop is CASKRGGVSEKLFF. DNA of the CDR3: TGTGCCAGCAAAAGAGGGGGGGTATCGGAAAAACTGTTTTTT.

This chain connects TRBV3-1 (or the pseudogene TRBV3-2) to TRBJ2-7; TRBD1 or TRBD2 may be the D gene (5 bases each). The CDR3 covers 11 residues. Per the germline V gene, CDR1 is LGHDT and CDR2 is YNNKEL (reference sequence). V was clipped by 8 bases and J by 7 bases, with 12 bases between them. The CDR3 DNA is TGTGCCAGCGAGGGGCCGGGAGAGCAGTACTTC. Its translation: CASEGPGEQYF.

V usage is TRBV12-3 or TRBV12-4 and J usage is TRBJ2-1; D unclear. Trimming stripped 5 bases from V and 14 bases from J, with 16 bases between. The CDR3 sequence is 12 residues long. The CDR3 DNA reads as TGTGCCAGCAGTCGTGGGCCCGAAGAAGAGTTCTTC. Its translation: CASSRGPEEEFF.

V is TRBV29-1 and J is TRBJ2-7, with D perhaps TRBD1 (5 bases). The CDR3 loop spans 11 amino acids. CDR1 and CDR2 (germline): SQVTM, ANQGSEA. Trimming stripped 7 bases from V and 3 bases from J, with 10 bases between. The CDR3 DNA follows: TGCAGCGCTGTAGACAGCTACGAGCAGTACTTC. The encoded protein is CSAVDSYEQYF.

The CDR3 DNA reads as TGTGCCAGCAGTGGAGATCTAGGCGATGAGCAGTTCTTC. Protein product: CASSGDLGDEQFF. This rearrangement joins TRBV6-4 to TRBJ2-1; D not certain. This CDR3 comprises 13 residues. The V end was cut by 4 bases, the J end by 8 bases, with 12 bases between. Germline V lookup: CDR1 MRHNA, CDR2 SNTAGT.

The chain carries TRBV6-2 or TRBV6-3 and TRBJ2-7, with TRBD1 identical over 8 bases. The germline V gene encodes CDR1 MNHEY and CDR2 SVGEGT. The CDR3 runs to 13 residues. V lost 2 bases and J lost 11; bases outside the gene matches: 8. CDR3 nucleotide sequence: TGTGCCAGCAGTTACCCGGACAGGGAAAATAAGTACTTC. Encoded protein: CASSYPDRENKYF.

This clone was picked up a small number of times. This CDR3 reads CASRERGLAGGPTYEQYF. Here the CDR3 DNA reads TGTGCCAGTAGGGAGAGAGGGCTAGCGGGGGGACCAACCTACGAGCAGTACTTC. J is TRBJ2-7 and V is TRBV19; 11 bases agree with TRBD2. There are 18 residues in the CDR3. After removal of 6 bases from V and 2 bases from J, the junction contained 15 bases not matched to a gene. The germline V gene has CDR1 LNHDA and CDR2 SQIVND (reference sequence).

J is TRBJ2-3 and V is TRBV19; 13 bases align to TRBD2. The germline V gene encodes CDR1 LNHDA and CDR2 SQIVND (reference sequence). Trimming at V came to 3 bases and at J to 3 bases, leaving 3 bases not matched to a gene. The CDR3 extends over 16 amino acids. The CDR3 bases are TGTGCCAGTAGTATCCAACTAGCGGGAGGGACAGATACGCAGTATTTT. Protein product: CASSIQLAGGTDTQYF.

The chain links TRBV2 to TRBJ2-1; D not certain. The length of the CDR3 is 13 residues. Deletions cut 3 bases from V and 8 bases from J, with 11 bases between. Looked up from germline, CDR1 is SNHLY and CDR2 is FYNNEI. This chain's CDR3 is CASSEDPADEQFF. CDR3 nucleotides: TGTGCCAGCAGTGAGGACCCGGCGGATGAGCAGTTCTTC.

The rearrangement joins TRBV7-2 to TRBJ2-1; perhaps D is TRBD1 or TRBD2 (5 bases each). The CDR3 has 14 amino acids. Germline V gene sequence: CDR1 SGHTA, CDR2 FQGNSA. Trimming removed 1 base from V and 12 bases from J, with 16 bases in between. Here the CDR3 reads CASSLGGTRSLQFF. CDR3 bases: TGTGCCAGCAGCTTAGGGGGGACCCGCAGCCTGCAGTTCTTC.

This chain uses TRBV30 with TRBJ2-1; 11 bases line up with TRBD2. Per germline, CDR1 GTSNPN and CDR2 SVGIG (reference sequence). V gave up 3 bases and J gave up 4 bases; unmatched junction bases: 14. The length of the CDR3 is 18 residues. The CDR3 here is CAWSLNPKTSGKYNEQFF. In nucleotides, the CDR3 is TGTGCCTGGAGCCTTAACCCAAAGACTAGCGGGAAATACAATGAGCAGTTCTTC.

The chain employs TRBV11-2 and TRBJ1-1; D perhaps matches TRBD1 (6 bases). CDR1 is SGHAT, CDR2 FQNNGV, per germline. V was pared by 2 bases and J by 1 base, with 11 bases between. The CDR3 is 15 amino acids. This CDR3 is CASSLRGQRNTEAFF. CDR3 in DNA: TGTGCCAGCAGCTTACGAGGACAGAGGAACACTGAAGCTTTCTTT.

This clone was seen more than once but under ten times. The chain links TRBV6-5 to TRBJ2-7; 7 bases are a match to TRBD1. Trimming at V came to 5 bases and at J to 3 bases, leaving 4 bases not matched to a gene. This CDR3 region has 13 residues. Germline CDR1 MNHEY, CDR2 SVGAGI. The CDR3 loop reads CASSPGTVYEQYF. Written as DNA, the CDR3 is TGTGCCAGCAGTCCCGGGACAGTCTACGAGCAGTACTTC.

The rearrangement links TRBV18 to TRBJ1-1, with a weak D call TRBD1 (6 bases). Trimming removed 4 bases from V and 2 bases from J, with 17 bases in between. CDR1 and CDR2 from the germline V gene are KGHSH and LQKENI. The CDR3 totals 16 residues. CDR3 DNA sequence: TGTGCCAGCTCACTTCGGGATCAAGGGGGTAACACTGAAGCTTTCTTT. It translates to CASSLRDQGGNTEAFF.